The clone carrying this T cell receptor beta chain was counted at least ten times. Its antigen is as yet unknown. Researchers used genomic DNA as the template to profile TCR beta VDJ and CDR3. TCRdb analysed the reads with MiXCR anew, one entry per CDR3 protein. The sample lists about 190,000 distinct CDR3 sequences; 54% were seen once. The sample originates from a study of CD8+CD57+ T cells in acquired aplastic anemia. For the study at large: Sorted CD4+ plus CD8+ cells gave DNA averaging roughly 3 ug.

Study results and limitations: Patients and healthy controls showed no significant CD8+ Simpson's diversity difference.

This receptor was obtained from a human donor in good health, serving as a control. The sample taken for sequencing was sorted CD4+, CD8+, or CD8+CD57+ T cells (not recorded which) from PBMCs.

DNA of the CDR3: TGCGCCAGCAGCTTGACCGGATACAGGGATGGCTACACCTTC. It yields the protein CASSLTGYRDGYTF. V and J are TRBV5-1 and TRBJ1-2; a possible D gene is TRBD1 (6 bases). CDR1 SGHRS and CDR2 YFSETQ come from the germline V gene. There are 14 residues in the CDR3. V was clipped by 1 base and J by 6 bases, with 13 bases between them.